Following are 15 T cell receptor beta chains from one sample sequenced in a study of blood T cell repertoires in COVID-19. Profiled with immunoSEQ multiplex PCR; TCRdb holds only in-frame clones, not every one. The data hold about 250,000 clones, with 86% observed a single time. The sequenced sample was PBMCs or T cells enriched from blood (not recorded which). Receptor source: a man in his forties who had recovered from COVID-19.

The chain has TRBV24-1 and TRBJ1-1; no firm D call. The CDR3 runs 16 residues. CDR1 is KGHDR, CDR2 SFDVKD, per germline. Trimming shortened V by 1 base and J by 0 bases, and 11 bases separated the two germline ends. CDR3 region: CATSDFAERMNTEAFF. CDR3 DNA: TGTGCCACCAGTGATTTTGCGGAAAGGATGAACACTGAAGCTTTCTTT.

V is TRBV11-2 and J is TRBJ2-1; 14 positions agree with TRBD2. After removal of 5 bases from V and 3 bases from J, the junction contained 12 bases not matched to a gene. The germline V gene has CDR1 SGHAT and CDR2 FQNNGV. The CDR3 contains 19 residues. CDR3 sequence reads: CASSNHHPGTSGGYNEQFF. The CDR3 coding sequence is TGTGCCAGCAGCAACCACCACCCCGGGACTAGCGGGGGCTACAATGAGCAGTTCTTC.

The chain couples TRBV7-2 to TRBJ2-7; TRBD1 matches at 9 bases. The V segment lost 5 bases and the J segment 6 bases; nucleotides outside the gene matches: 5. This CDR3 has 13 residues. In germline, CDR1 is SGHTA, CDR2 FQGNSA. CDR3 sequence: CASSQQGASEQYF. DNA for the CDR3: TGTGCCAGCAGCCAACAGGGGGCCTCCGAGCAGTACTTC.

The count of this clone is one. The rearrangement uses TRBV10-3 and TRBJ1-1; 9 bases match TRBD1. V shed 0 bases, J shed 1 base, and the junction held 3 bases outside the gene matches. This CDR3 is 16 amino acids long. Per the germline V gene, CDR1 is ENHRY and CDR2 is SYGVKD. In DNA, the CDR3 is TGTGCCATCAGTGAGTCCCTGGGACAGGGGAACACTGAAGCTTTCTTT. It yields the protein CAISESLGQGNTEAFF.

As DNA, the CDR3 is TGTGCCAGCAGCTTTGGACAGGGGTACACCTTC. This sequence encodes CASSFGQGYTF. The chain has TRBV5-4 and TRBJ1-2; 9 bases agree with TRBD1. This CDR3 spans 11 amino acids. V dropped 2 bases and J dropped 11; count of bases not matched to a gene: 1. The germline V gene encodes CDR1 SGHNT and CDR2 YYREEE (reference sequence).

The chain is built from TRBV28 and TRBJ1-5; D uncertain. This CDR3 is built from 17 residues. From germline, CDR1 is MDHEN and CDR2 SYDVKM. V dropped 5 bases and J dropped 5 bases, with 22 bases sitting between them. The CDR3 protein is CASSPRVMAGGYQPQHF. The CDR3 DNA sequence: TGTGCCAGCAGTCCCCGCGTAATGGCAGGAGGATATCAGCCCCAGCATTTT.

This sequence joins TRBV6-5 and TRBJ2-2, with 9 bases lining up with TRBD1. J gave up 5 bases and V 4 bases, and 5 bases lay outside the gene matches. Germline CDR1 and CDR2: MNHEY and SVGAGI. The CDR3 has 15 amino acids. CDR3 sequence: CASSLGTGLTGELFF. In DNA, the CDR3 is TGTGCCAGCAGTTTAGGGACAGGGTTAACCGGGGAGCTGTTTTTT.

The chain combines TRBV27 with TRBJ2-7; 10 nucleotides line up with TRBD1. Looked up from germline, CDR1 is MNHEY and CDR2 is SMNVEV (reference sequence). V trimming: 5 bases; J trimming: 5 bases; junction bases outside the gene matches: 12. This CDR3 region has 16 residues. The CDR3 coding sequence is TGTGCCAGCAGTCGCACCCCAGGACAGGGGGTGAACGAGCAGTACTTC. Its protein product is CASSRTPGQGVNEQYF.

This chain uses TRBV5-1 with TRBJ2-3; D might be TRBD1 (6 bases). Germline loops: CDR1 SGHRS, CDR2 YFSETQ. The V end lost 1 base, the J end lost 1 base, and 7 bases lay between the germline ends. The CDR3 is 14 amino acids. CDR3 bases: TGCGCCAGCAGCTTGAACAGGGGCACAGATACGCAGTATTTT. This gives the protein CASSLNRGTDTQYF. Supplemented by reference TRBV5-1 and TRBJ2-3, the full variable domain reads KAGVTQTPRYLIKTRGQQVTLSCSPISGHRSVSWYQQTPGQGLQFLFEYFSETQRNKGNFPGRFSGRQFSNSRSEMNVSTLELGDSALYLCASSLNRGTDTQYFGPGTRLTVL.

This sequence joins TRBV9 and TRBJ2-5, with 10 bases fitting TRBD2. Germline lookup yields CDR1 SGDLS and CDR2 YYNGEE. V lost 3 bases to trimming and J lost 5 bases; unmatched junction nucleotides: 13. CDR3 length: 17 amino acids. CDR3 nucleotide sequence: TGTGCCAGCAGCGGAGGGGGTCAACTAGCGGGGAGGGAGACCCAGTACTTC. Translating it yields CASSGGGQLAGRETQYF.

The chain is built from TRBV4-1 and TRBJ2-7; 12 bases agree with TRBD2. This CDR3 region has 16 residues. Germline CDR1 MGHRA, CDR2 YSYEKL. The junction had 7 bases not matched to a gene; V was cut back by 1 base and J by 6 bases. CDR3 bases: TGCGCCAGCAGCCAAGTGTGGCCTAGCGGGAGGGGCGAGCAGTACTTC. This translates into CASSQVWPSGRGEQYF.

This chain links TRBV19 with TRBJ2-6, with D perhaps TRBD1 (5 bases). The CDR3 has 18 amino acids. Trimming shortened V by 1 base and J by 0 bases, and 13 bases separated the two germline ends. The V gene's germline CDR1 is LNHDA and CDR2 SQIVND (reference sequence). CDR3 protein: CASSIVRGFYSGANVLTF. The CDR3, as DNA: TGTGCCAGTAGTATAGTAAGGGGTTTCTACTCTGGGGCCAACGTCCTGACTTTC.

The chain employs TRBV4-1 and TRBJ2-5, with a possible D match to TRBD2 (5 bases). The germline CDR1 and CDR2 sequences are MGHRA and YSYEKL. There are 15 residues in the CDR3. Trimming cost V 6 bases and J 2 bases, with 16 bases left between them. This CDR3 reads CASSQSTGIQETQYF. CDR3 in DNA: TGCGCCAGCAGTCAAAGCACGGGGATTCAAGAGACCCAGTACTTC.

This chain joins TRBV10-3 and TRBJ1-2, with 9 bases aligning to TRBD1. Per the germline V gene, CDR1 is ENHRY and CDR2 is SYGVKD. The CDR3 loop spans 15 amino acids. V was pared by 7 bases and J by 9 bases, with 15 bases of the junction left unmatched. The CDR3 reads CAIITAGTGIVSYTF. In nucleotides, the CDR3 is TGTGCCATCATCACAGCCGGGACAGGGATCGTCAGCTACACCTTC.

A few counts support this clone. The chain combines TRBV9 with TRBJ2-4; TRBD2 matches 7 bases. The CDR3 is made up of 15 amino acids. In germline, CDR1 is SGDLS, CDR2 YYNGEE. With 0 bases clipped from V and 5 bases from J, the junction kept 5 bases outside the gene matches. The CDR3 DNA follows: TGTGCCAGCAGCGTAGCCGGGACTACCCAAAACATTCAGTACTTC. It translates to CASSVAGTTQNIQYF.